This passage covers 23 T cell receptor beta chains from one sample sequenced in a study of regulatory T cells in long-lasting Graves disease. TCR beta libraries were built with iRepertoire HTBI primers and Arm-PCR of CDR3 regions. TCRdb re-called the multiplex PCR reads with MiXCR, one entry per CDR3 protein. The top ten clones hold 45% to 70% of a sample with about 310,000 distinct CDR3 sequences, 20% to 25% of them seen once. Time point noted: persistent/refractory GD, antithyroid drugs over 5 years with positive TRAb. The TCR library used RNA extracted from PBMCs. The sequencing here drew on peripheral blood mononuclear cells (PBMCs), taken when the disease was refractory, from a patient treated with antithyroid drugs. The origin of the receptors is a female donor with Graves disease.

This chain uses TRBV5-1 with TRBJ2-7, with TRBD2 matching over 7 bases. The CDR3 runs to 17 residues. The V and J ends lost 1 base and 0 bases, in that order; junction bases with no gene match: 10. CDR1 is SGHRS, CDR2 YFSETQ, per germline. The chain's CDR3 is CASSLPTTGGGSYEQYF. For the CDR3, the DNA is TGCGCCAGCAGCTTGCCCACTACTGGCGGGGGCTCCTACGAGCAGTACTTC. Complete variable domain (other parts from reference TRBV5-1 and TRBJ2-7): KAGVTQTPRYLIKTRGQQVTLSCSPISGHRSVSWYQQTPGQGLQFLFEYFSETQRNKGNFPGRFSGRQFSNSRSEMNVSTLELGDSALYLCASSLPTTGGGSYEQYFGPGTRLTVT.

The sample holds a few counts of this clonotype. The chain recombines TRBV7-9 with TRBJ2-7; TRBD1 matches 9 bases. V was clipped by 4 bases and J by 2 bases; unmatched bases: 9. The CDR3 length is 16 residues. Germline V lookup: CDR1 SEHNR, CDR2 FQNEAQ (reference sequence). In DNA, the CDR3 is TGTGCCAGCAGCTCCCCCGAGGACAGGGGAACCTACGAGCAGTACTTC. Translating it yields CASSSPEDRGTYEQYF.

V is TRBV5-1 and J is TRBJ2-3, with D possibly being TRBD2 (5 bases). Trimming left V 0 bases short and J 5 bases short, with 10 bases between. Germline V gives CDR1 SGHRS, CDR2 YFSETQ. CDR3 length: 14 residues. The DNA for the CDR3 is TGCGCCAGCAGCTTGGCCTCGGAGGAAGATACGCAGTATTTT. Translating it yields CASSLASEEDTQYF.

The CDR3 here is CASSQDRAGRQAFF. CDR3 bases: TGCGCCAGCAGCCAAGATCGGGCAGGGCGTCAAGCTTTCTTT. The chain uses TRBV4-1 and TRBJ1-1, with D tentatively TRBD1 (5 bases). Germline lookup yields CDR1 MGHRA and CDR2 YSYEKL. The V and J ends lost 0 bases and 9 bases respectively, with 14 bases between them. The CDR3 is 14 residues long.

This clonotype was found many times. V gene TRBV12-3 or TRBV12-4 combines with J gene TRBJ2-1, with 7 bases lining up with TRBD2. The trim removed 3 bases at V and 8 bases at J, leaving 7 bases unmatched. The CDR3 length is 14 residues. The CDR3 region has the DNA TGTGCCAGCAGTTTGGGACGGGAGGTAGATGAGCAGTTCTTC. Its protein product is CASSLGREVDEQFF.

The rearrangement joins TRBV2 to TRBJ1-5; D ambiguous. CDR1 and CDR2 from the germline V gene are SNHLY and FYNNEI. The ends were cut back, 6 bases at V and 6 bases at J, with 9 bases in the middle. The CDR3 totals 12 residues. This CDR3 reads CASSPAAQPQHF. CDR3 DNA sequence: TGTGCCAGCAGCCCAGCGGCTCAGCCCCAGCATTTT.

J is TRBJ1-1 and V is TRBV12-3 or TRBV12-4; no reliable D call. CDR3 length equals 13 residues. Between the trimmed V and J ends, which lost 8 bases and 0 bases, there was a span of 10 bases. The CDR3 coding sequence is TGTGCCAGCTCCACGGCGGTGAACACTGAAGCTTTCTTT. Its protein is CASSTAVNTEAFF.

This clonotype was recorded many times. The chain employs TRBV3-1 and TRBJ2-5, with D possibly matching TRBD1 (6 bases). V gave up 10 bases and J gave up 0 bases, with 12 bases separating them. CDR1 LGHDT and CDR2 YNNKEL come from the germline V gene (reference sequence). The CDR3 covers 13 residues. The DNA of the CDR3 is TGTGCCACTACCCGGGACAACCAAGAGACCCAGTACTTC. Amino acid sequence: CATTRDNQETQYF.

The chain is built from TRBV20-1 and TRBJ1-5; 7 bases agree with TRBD1. The CDR3 has 13 residues. From germline, CDR1 is DFQATT and CDR2 SNEGSKA (reference sequence). Trimming cost V 4 bases and J 6 bases; bases outside gene matches: 6. The CDR3 protein is CSAKGAKFQPQHF. In DNA, the CDR3 is TGCAGTGCTAAGGGGGCTAAGTTTCAGCCCCAGCATTTT.

This chain uses TRBV7-6 with TRBJ2-5; the D call may be TRBD1 or TRBD2 (6 bases each). V lost 4 bases and J lost 5, with 20 bases in between. CDR1 SGHVS and CDR2 FNYEAQ come from the germline V gene. This CDR3 contains 16 residues. CDR3 bases: TGTGCCAGCAGCTCGCCGTACGTGGGGGGCCGGGAGACCCAGTACTTC. Residues: CASSSPYVGGRETQYF. Looking up the rest from reference TRBV7-6 and TRBJ2-5 gives the full variable domain: GAGVSQSPRYKVTKRGQDVALRCDPISGHVSLYWYRQALGQGPEFLTYFNYEAQQDKSGLPNDRFSAERPEGSISTLTIQRTEQRDSAMYRCASSSPYVGGRETQYFGPGTRLLVL.

The rearrangement joins TRBV10-3 to TRBJ2-5; TRBD2 agrees at 9 bases. V dropped 4 bases and J dropped 0; count of bases not matched to a gene: 6. Germline V gene data show CDR1 as ENHRY and CDR2 as SYGVKD. This CDR3 spans 16 amino acids. The CDR3 DNA reads as TGTGCCATCAGTGCGGGGGCTAGCGGGAACCAAGAGACCCAGTACTTC. Translated: CAISAGASGNQETQYF.

The chain employs TRBV7-2 and TRBJ1-2; D remains unclear. This CDR3 spans 13 amino acids. The V end was cut by 1 base, the J end by 8 bases, with 11 bases between. The germline V gene encodes CDR1 SGHTA and CDR2 FQGNSA. CDR3 residues: CASSLGVLAGYTF. CDR3 sequence (DNA): TGTGCCAGCAGCTTAGGAGTCCTCGCGGGCTACACCTTC.

This clonotype has ten or more counts. V gene TRBV7-2 combines with J gene TRBJ2-7; 11 nucleotides align to TRBD2. Per germline, CDR1 SGHTA and CDR2 FQGNSA. V trimming: 1 base; J trimming: 3 bases; junction bases outside the gene matches: 2. The CDR3 is 15 amino acids. This CDR3 reads CASSLVAGGGYEQYF. In DNA, the CDR3 is TGTGCCAGCAGCTTAGTAGCGGGGGGGGGCTACGAGCAGTACTTC.

With respect to this clonotype: A much larger clone is a single base away; this may be a read error. The chain combines TRBV11-1 with TRBJ2-5; D is undetermined. Germline CDR1 is SGHAT and CDR2 is FQDESV (reference sequence). The CDR3 covers 14 residues. The CDR3, as DNA: TGTGCCAGCAGCTTAGTCAGCGCAACCCGGACCCAGTGCTTC. It translates to CASSLVSATRTQCF.

The J gene is TRBJ1-1, the V gene TRBV28; a possible D gene is TRBD1 (6 bases). From germline, CDR1 is MDHEN and CDR2 SYDVKM. Trimming pared 4 bases from V and 0 bases from J, leaving 9 bases between. This CDR3 spans 14 amino acids. CDR3 coding DNA: TGTGCCAGCAGTTCCGGGACAATGAACACTGAAGCTTTCTTT. This gives the protein CASSSGTMNTEAFF.

A note on this clonotype: The junction and the germline gene differ at one end; a read error may be behind it. The chain joins TRBV7-8 to TRBJ2-7, with a possible D match to TRBD1 (6 bases). The germline V gene has CDR1 SGHVS and CDR2 FQNEAQ. This CDR3 has 13 amino acids. The CDR3 loop reads CASSLAPLTGKHF. For the CDR3, the DNA is TGTGCCAGCAGCTTAGCGCCTCTTACAGGGAAGCACTTC.

In this sample, this clonotype turned up a few times. The chain couples TRBV28 to TRBJ2-1, with D perhaps matching TRBD2 (6 bases). The germline V gene has CDR1 MDHEN and CDR2 SYDVKM. V gave up 6 bases and J gave up 7 bases, with 22 bases separating them. CDR3 length equals 16 residues. CDR3: CASRSPGQGGGNEQFF. CDR3 sequence (DNA): TGTGCCAGCAGGTCGCCTGGGCAGGGTGGGGGGAATGAGCAGTTCTTC.

This chain joins TRBV7-9 and TRBJ2-5; no clear D gene. CDR1 is SEHNR, CDR2 FQNEAQ, per germline (reference sequence). Trimming removed 2 bases at V and 0 bases at J, with 16 bases between. This CDR3 is built from 17 residues. The CDR3, as DNA: TGTGCCAGCAGCTTAAAGAATCCGGGTTATTACCAAGAGACCCAGTACTTC. Amino acids: CASSLKNPGYYQETQYF.

This clonotype was seen repeatedly, ten times or more. The V call is TRBV11-2, the J call TRBJ1-1; weak D call: TRBD1 (5 bases). The CDR3 runs to 14 residues. CDR1 and CDR2 from the germline V gene are SGHAT and FQNNGV. Trimming took off 4 bases at V and 6 bases at J, with 15 bases between the two ends. The CDR3 sequence: CASSYRFSTPEAFF. CDR3 DNA: TGTGCCAGCAGCTACAGGTTCTCTACTCCTGAAGCTTTCTTT.

This sequence joins TRBV20-1 and TRBJ2-7; D gene unclear. Looked up from germline, CDR1 is DFQATT and CDR2 is SNEGSKA (reference sequence). V was pared by 3 bases and J by 3 bases, with 12 bases between. The CDR3 length is 13 residues. The CDR3 protein is CSASLGSHYEQYF. The CDR3 DNA follows: TGCAGTGCTAGTTTGGGCAGCCACTACGAGCAGTACTTC.

This rearrangement joins TRBV4-1 to TRBJ2-2, with D possibly TRBD1 on 6 matching bases. The CDR3 spans 14 residues. The V and J ends lost 5 bases and 6 bases respectively, with 13 bases between them. Germline CDR1 is MGHRA and CDR2 is YSYEKL. For the CDR3, the DNA is TGCGCCAGCAGCAAGCTACAGGGAGCCGGGGAGCTGTTTTTT. It codes for CASSKLQGAGELFF.

Comments on this clonotype: A read error is the likely source, as a far larger clone sits one nucleotide away. The rearrangement links TRBV7-6 to TRBJ2-5; D may be TRBD2 (5 bases). CDR3 length equals 14 residues. Germline values: CDR1 SGHVS, CDR2 FNYEAQ. The CDR3 DNA is TGTGCCAGCAGCCAAGTGAGCGGCGGCGAGACCCAGTGCTTC. As protein: CASSQVSGGETQCF.

The chain has TRBV28 and TRBJ1-2; 9 bases fit TRBD1. CDR3 length: 13 residues. CDR1 and CDR2 (germline): MDHEN, SYDVKM. The V gene end was trimmed by 4 bases and the J gene end by 9 bases; junction bases not matched to a gene: 6. CDR3 in DNA: TGTGCCAGCAGTTCGGGACAGGGAATTAGCTACACCTTC. Its protein is CASSSGQGISYTF.